Listed here are 18 T cell receptor beta chains from one sample, sequenced in a study of Ad26.COV2.S vaccination and SARS-CoV-2 variants. Regarding treatment: some 20 received Ad26.COV2.S at low or high dose, single or two shots; about 5 received placebo; per-sample allocation not given. Specimens were obtained on day 63 following the first vaccine or placebo injection. Assay used: immunoSEQ multiplex PCR; TCRdb lists only in-frame clones, some missing. Counted here are 510,000 or so clones, around nine tenths occurring once; the ten biggest clones make up 9.5% to 15%. This sample comprised peripheral blood, obtained in a trial of Ad26.COV2.S vaccine versus placebo. Receptors originate from a person between 18 and 65 years old who received the Ad26.COV2.S COVID-19 vaccine or a placebo.

The rearrangement joins TRBV2 to TRBJ2-1; TRBD1 aligns across 7 bases. Germline V gene lookup returns CDR1 SNHLY and CDR2 FYNNEI. V lost 5 bases to trimming and J lost 9 bases; unmatched junction nucleotides: 13. The CDR3 has 15 residues. The CDR3 is CASSYGTVASVEQFF. The CDR3 DNA is TGTGCCAGCAGTTACGGGACAGTGGCTTCGGTTGAGCAGTTCTTC.

The chain joins TRBV28 to TRBJ1-5, with 9 bases aligning to TRBD1. CDR3 size: 17 residues. Per the germline V gene, CDR1 is MDHEN and CDR2 is SYDVKM. The V gene end was trimmed by 4 bases and the J gene end by 2 bases; junction bases not matched to a gene: 9. CDR3 residues: CASSSPAGQGRNQPQHF. As DNA, the CDR3 is TGTGCCAGCAGTTCTCCCGCCGGACAGGGGCGCAATCAGCCCCAGCATTTT.

With regard to this clone: Other DNA variants within this sample encode the same CDR3. The V and J genes are TRBV28 and TRBJ1-5; D is uncertain. Deletions cut 6 bases from V and 3 bases from J, with 6 bases between. The V gene's germline CDR1 is MDHEN and CDR2 SYDVKM. The CDR3 covers 12 residues. Here the CDR3 reads CASSLLNQPQHF. DNA for the CDR3: TGTGCCAGCAGCCTACTCAATCAGCCCCAGCATTTT.

V usage is TRBV13 and J usage is TRBJ2-1; 7 bases are a match to TRBD1. From germline, CDR1 is PRHDT and CDR2 FYEKMQ (reference sequence). The V segment lost 5 bases and the J segment 2 bases; nucleotides outside the gene matches: 3. This CDR3 region has 14 residues. The DNA of the CDR3 is TGTGCCAGCAGCGACGGGACAGCCTACAATGAGCAGTTCTTC. Translating it yields CASSDGTAYNEQFF.

V usage is TRBV7-9 and J usage is TRBJ2-2; no firm D call. The CDR3 sequence is 16 residues long. The germline V gene encodes CDR1 SEHNR and CDR2 FQNEAQ (reference sequence). V lost 5 bases to trimming and J lost 6 bases, with 19 bases between them. CDR3 bases: TGTGCCAGCAGCACCCGACTCGGAGCATATGCCGGGGAGCTGTTTTTT. It translates to CASSTRLGAYAGELFF.

This clone was found a few times. The V gene is TRBV25-1, the J gene TRBJ1-5; D is uncertain. CDR1 MGHDK and CDR2 SYGVNS come from the germline V gene. V lost 4 bases and J 7 bases, leaving 14 bases between the germline ends. The CDR3 spans 14 residues. In nucleotides, the CDR3 is TGTGCCAGCAGTGGATTTGGATCCATGCAGCCCCAGCATTTT. Translating it yields CASSGFGSMQPQHF.

The gene calls are TRBV7-3 and TRBJ2-7; TRBD1 agrees at 8 bases. V lost 5 bases, J lost 6 bases, and 15 bases stayed unmatched. The CDR3 loop spans 16 amino acids. The germline V gene has CDR1 SGHTA and CDR2 FQGTGA. CDR3 in amino acids: CASSSTTGVDLSEQYF. The CDR3 bases are TGTGCCAGCAGCAGCACGACAGGGGTTGATCTATCCGAGCAGTACTTC.

This clone appeared once. The rearrangement joins TRBV4-2 to TRBJ2-1; weak D call: TRBD2 (6 bases). V was clipped by 8 bases and J by 1 base, with 18 bases between them. Germline V gives CDR1 LGHNA, CDR2 YNFKEQ. The CDR3 consists of 16 residues. The chain's CDR3 is CASATSGVRSYNEQFF. The CDR3 DNA reads as TGTGCCAGCGCCACCTCGGGAGTACGATCCTACAATGAGCAGTTCTTC.

The chain is built from TRBV6-5 and TRBJ2-7; 9 positions agree with TRBD1. V dropped 2 bases and J dropped 6; count of bases not matched to a gene: 5. Looked up from germline, CDR1 is MNHEY and CDR2 is SVGAGI. The CDR3 contains 14 residues. Written as DNA, the CDR3 is TGTGCCAGCAGTTACCGGGACAGGGATTTCGAGCAGTACTTC. The encoded protein is CASSYRDRDFEQYF.

The chain has TRBV29-1 and TRBJ1-3; D is ambiguous. This CDR3 has 13 residues. V was shortened by 4 bases and J by 4 bases, with 11 bases between the two germline ends. Germline values: CDR1 SQVTM, CDR2 ANQGSEA. The CDR3 here is CSVGNSQGNTIYF. As DNA, the CDR3 is TGCAGCGTTGGGAACAGTCAAGGAAACACCATATATTTT.

This clone was seen only once. V usage is TRBV19 and J usage is TRBJ2-5; maybe TRBD1 (6 bases). V shed 4 bases and J shed 5 bases, with 11 bases lying between them. Germline V gene lookup returns CDR1 LNHDA and CDR2 SQIVND (reference sequence). The CDR3 spans 13 residues. The CDR3 bases are TGTGCCAGTAGTACCAGGGGTTTTGAGACCCAGTACTTC. Protein sequence: CASSTRGFETQYF.

The genes are TRBV7-2 and TRBJ1-5, with D tentatively TRBD1 (6 bases). V shed 2 bases and J shed 4 bases, with 15 bases lying between them. This CDR3 is 16 amino acids long. The V gene's germline CDR1 is SGHTA and CDR2 FQGNSA. The CDR3 here is CASSLSRGGQNQPQHF. The CDR3 coding sequence is TGTGCCAGCAGCTTAAGCAGGGGAGGTCAGAATCAGCCCCAGCATTTT.

The J gene is TRBJ2-2, the V gene TRBV7-9, with D possibly matching TRBD2 (6 bases). The germline V gene encodes CDR1 SEHNR and CDR2 FQNEAQ (reference sequence). The CDR3 is made up of 14 amino acids. Trimming removed 5 bases from V and 6 bases from J, with 13 bases in between. In DNA, the CDR3 is TGTGCCAGCAGCCCACCCCGGAGGGCCGGGGAGCTGTTTTTT. Amino acid sequence: CASSPPRRAGELFF. The full variable domain, in which reference TRBV7-9 and TRBJ2-2 provide the parts outside the CDR3, is DTGVSQNPRHKITKRGQNVTFRCDPISEHNRLYWYRQTLGQGPEFLTYFQNEAQLEKSRLLSDRFSAERPKGSFSTLEIQRTEQGDSAMYLCASSPPRRAGELFFGEGSRLTVL.

The chain joins TRBV19 to TRBJ1-1, with D possibly being TRBD1 (5 bases). The germline V and J ends were trimmed by 6 bases and 7 bases, with 15 bases remaining between them. The CDR3 has 13 residues. Germline V gives CDR1 LNHDA, CDR2 SQIVND (reference sequence). The CDR3 region is CASSTRDVYEAFF. CDR3 bases: TGTGCCAGTAGCACCCGGGACGTATATGAAGCTTTCTTT.

The rearrangement joins TRBV7-2 to TRBJ1-2; the match to TRBD1 covers 9 bases. CDR1 is SGHTA, CDR2 FQGNSA, per germline. The trim removed 2 bases at V and 4 bases at J, leaving 2 bases unmatched. The CDR3 covers 14 residues. CDR3 residues: CASSLSGQGYGYTF. CDR3 nucleotides: TGTGCCAGCAGCTTATCGGGACAGGGCTATGGCTACACCTTC.

V gene TRBV15 combines with J gene TRBJ2-7; the D is unclear. Germline CDR1 LNHNV, CDR2 YYDKDF (reference sequence). CDR3 length: 14 residues. V lost 4 bases to trimming and J lost 7 bases, with 17 bases between them. The CDR3 DNA reads as TGTGCCACCAGCATAGGGAAAAGGGAATTGGAGCAGTACTTC. Its translation is CATSIGKRELEQYF.

This chain connects TRBV6-6 to TRBJ1-1; D not certain. The CDR3 has 12 amino acids. V was clipped by 7 bases and J by 4 bases, with 10 bases between them. Germline CDR1 reads MNHNY; CDR2 reads SVGAGI (reference sequence). The CDR3 coding sequence is TGTGCCAGCACCGAAGGGAGCACTGAAGCTTTCTTT. It specifies CASTEGSTEAFF.

This chain uses TRBV7-9 with TRBJ2-5; 9 bases agree with TRBD1. In germline, CDR1 is SEHNR, CDR2 FQNEAQ (reference sequence). The CDR3 sequence is 14 residues long. V lost 5 bases and J lost 4; bases outside the gene matches: 5. The CDR3 DNA reads TGTGCCAGCAGCCAACGGACAGGGGTAGAGACCCAGTACTTC. Translating it yields CASSQRTGVETQYF. Supplemented by reference TRBV7-9 and TRBJ2-5, the full variable domain reads DTGVSQNPRHKITKRGQNVTFRCDPISEHNRLYWYRQTLGQGPEFLTYFQNEAQLEKSRLLSDRFSAERPKGSFSTLEIQRTEQGDSAMYLCASSQRTGVETQYFGPGTRLLVL.